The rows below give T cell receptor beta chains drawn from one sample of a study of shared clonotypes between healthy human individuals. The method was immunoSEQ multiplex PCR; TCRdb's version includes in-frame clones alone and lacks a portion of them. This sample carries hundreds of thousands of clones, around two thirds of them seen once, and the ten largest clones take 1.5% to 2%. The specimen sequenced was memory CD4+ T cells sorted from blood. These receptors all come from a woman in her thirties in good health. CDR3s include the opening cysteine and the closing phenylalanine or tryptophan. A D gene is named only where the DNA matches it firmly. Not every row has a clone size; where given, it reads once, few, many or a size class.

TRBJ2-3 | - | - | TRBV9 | TGTGCCAGCAGCGTAGGGGGAATCCCGGGCAGGGCAGATACGCAGTATTTT | CASSVGGIPGRADTQYF
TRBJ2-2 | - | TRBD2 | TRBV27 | TGTGCATCCGGGAGGGCCGGAAACACCGGGGAGCTGTTTTTT | CASGRAGNTGELFF
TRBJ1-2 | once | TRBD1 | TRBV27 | TGTGCCAGCAGTTTCGTGGGGGACAGGGGGGCTGCTAACTATGGCTACACCTTC | CASSFVGDRGAANYGYTF
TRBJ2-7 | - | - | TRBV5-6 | TGTGCCAGCAGCTCTCCTGTAGCCGGGAGTTTCCCCTACGAGCAGTACTTC | CASSSPVAGSFPYEQYF
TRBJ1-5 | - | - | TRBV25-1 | TGTGCCAGCAGTGGGGCAGCTAGCAATCAGCCCCAGCATTTT | CASSGAASNQPQHF
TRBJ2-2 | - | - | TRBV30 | TGTGCCTGGAGTCGACTGTCGAACACCGGGGAGCTGTTTTTT | CAWSRLSNTGELFF
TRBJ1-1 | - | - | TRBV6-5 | TGTGCCAGCAGTTACATGTCAACAGGGCCATCTGAAGCTTTCTTT | CASSYMSTGPSEAFF
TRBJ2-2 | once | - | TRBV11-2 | TGTGCCAGCAGCTCCCCCCGGGGGGCGATTGTGCTGTTTTTT | CASSSPRGAIVLFF
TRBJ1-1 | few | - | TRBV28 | TGTGCCAGCACCGGACATATGAACACTGAAGCTTTCTTT | CASTGHMNTEAFF
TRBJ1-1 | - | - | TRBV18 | TGTGCCAGCTCCTACGGGGACACTGAAGCTTTCTTT | CASSYGDTEAFF
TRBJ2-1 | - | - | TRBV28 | TGTGCCAGCACCTCCCGGGTAGGGCTAGCGCGCTACAATGAGCAGTTCTTC | CASTSRVGLARYNEQFF
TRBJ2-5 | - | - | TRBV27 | TGTGCCAGCAGTCCTTACAGCCAAGAGACCCAGTACTTC | CASSPYSQETQYF
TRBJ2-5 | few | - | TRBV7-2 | TGTGCCAGCAGCTTAGAAACGAAGACCCAGTACTTC | CASSLETKTQYF
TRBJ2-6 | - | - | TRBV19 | TGTGCCAGTATGCGCTCTGACAGCTCTGGGGCCAACGTCCTGACTTTC | CASMRSDSSGANVLTF
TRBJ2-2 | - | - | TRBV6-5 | TGTGCCAGCAGTTACCGTCGGACACGTAAGACCGGGGAGCTGTTTTTT | CASSYRRTRKTGELFF
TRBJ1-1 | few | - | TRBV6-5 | TGTGCCAGCGTCCTGGTAGGTCGGGCTTTCTTT | CASVLVGRAFF
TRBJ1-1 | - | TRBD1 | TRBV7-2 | TGTGCCAGCAGCTTGAGGGGACAGGGAAATGCTTTCTTT | CASSLRGQGNAFF
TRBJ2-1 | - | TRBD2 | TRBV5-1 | TGCGCCAGCAGCATAGCTAGCGGGAGTTACAATGAGCAGTTCTTC | CASSIASGSYNEQFF
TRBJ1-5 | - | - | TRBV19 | TGTGCCAGTACTAAAGTGGGGGCCGGCGGCAATCAGCCCCAGCATTTT | CASTKVGAGGNQPQHF
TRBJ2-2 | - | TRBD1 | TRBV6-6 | TGTGCCAGCAGTCGGACAGGGCTGGAGCTGTTTTTT | CASSRTGLELFF
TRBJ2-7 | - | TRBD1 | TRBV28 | TGTGCCAGCAGGAGTTCCGGGACAGAATCCTACGAGCAGTACTTC | CASRSSGTESYEQYF
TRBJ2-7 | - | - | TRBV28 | TGTGCCAGCAGTTCTTACATAGGGACGTCAATCTACGAGCAGTACTTC | CASSSYIGTSIYEQYF
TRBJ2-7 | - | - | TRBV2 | TGTGCCAGCACGGTTAGAGCAGGGGCCTCGTACGAGCAGTACTTC | CASTVRAGASYEQYF
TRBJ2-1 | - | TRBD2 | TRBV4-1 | TGCGCCAGCAGCCACGGCGGGGGGAAGGACGGTGAGCAGTTCTTC | CASSHGGGKDGEQFF
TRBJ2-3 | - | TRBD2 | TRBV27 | TGTGCCAGCAGCGGGAGGGTCCCAGATACGCAGTATTTT | CASSGRVPDTQYF
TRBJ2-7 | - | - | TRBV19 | TGTGCCAGTAGTATAGGCGTCGTGCGGAACGCCTACGAGCAGTACTTC | CASSIGVVRNAYEQYF